This record covers a single TCR beta chain. The data stem from a study of T-cell reconstitution after alpha-beta-depleted transplantation in children. A TCRbeta library incorporating unique molecular identifiers was prepared. TCRdb reprocessed the PCR reads with MiXCR, giving one entry per CDR3 protein. This table holds more than 400,000 distinct CDR3 sequences, around two fifths found once. The V and J ends lost 5 bases and 5 bases respectively, with 19 bases between them. The CDR3 runs to 16 residues. Germline CDR1 reads MDHEN; CDR2 reads SYDVKM. The source is a girl aged 2-10 years with aplastic anemia, due to receive a stem cell transplant. The chain carries TRBV28 and TRBJ2-4; TRBD1 is a possible D gene (5 bases). The starting material was PBMCs, obtained before TCRalphabeta/CD19-depleted stem cell transplant. This CDR3 reads CASSPSPQGSQNIQYF. The CDR3 DNA reads TGTGCCAGCAGTCCCTCCCCTCAGGGCTCCCAAAACATTCAGTACTTC.